Below, 7 T cell receptor beta chains from the same sample are listed, as sequenced in a study of CD8 T cells in Susac syndrome. RNA amounts of about 0.5 to 1 ug underwent reverse transcription with random hexamers. MiXCR, run by TCRdb on the immunoSEQ multiplex PCR reads, gives a single entry per CDR3 protein. Among 150,000 to 200,000 distinct CDR3 sequences listed, 91% were seen once. The sequenced sample consisted of CD4+ T cells from PBMCs. Receptors originate from a human donor with Susac syndrome.

The rearrangement uses TRBV27 and TRBJ2-5; 7 nucleotides match TRBD1. Trimming took 5 bases from V and 7 from J; bases not matched to a gene: 13. Germline V gene lookup returns CDR1 MNHEY and CDR2 SMNVEV (reference sequence). CDR3 length: 15 amino acids. For the CDR3, the DNA is TGTGCCAGCAGTACCCGGACAGGTACCTTAGGGACCCAGTACTTC. Residues: CASSTRTGTLGTQYF.

The V gene is TRBV4-1, the J gene TRBJ2-7; no clear D gene. CDR1 and CDR2 from the germline V gene are MGHRA and YSYEKL. The V end lost 0 bases, the J end lost 3 bases, and 18 bases lay between the germline ends. There are 17 residues in the CDR3. Written as DNA, the CDR3 is TGCGCCAGCAGCCAAGAAGTGAGGAGTAATTCACACTACGAGCAGTACTTC. Translating gives CASSQEVRSNSHYEQYF.

The rearrangement links TRBV7-2 to TRBJ2-1, with a possible D match to TRBD1 (6 bases). In germline, CDR1 is SGHTA, CDR2 FQGNSA. Trimming removed 7 bases from V and 0 bases from J, with 22 bases in between. The CDR3 runs to 18 residues. CDR3 DNA: TGTGCCAGCACCGAGACAGGACAGTCACGCGACTCCTACAATGAGCAGTTCTTC. Its protein is CASTETGQSRDSYNEQFF.

V and J are TRBV19 and TRBJ2-6; D unresolved. CDR1 is LNHDA, CDR2 SQIVND, per germline (reference sequence). The CDR3 has 13 amino acids. With 6 bases removed from V and 0 bases from J, the gap between germline ends came to 3 bases. The CDR3 is CASRRSGANVLTF. As DNA, the CDR3 is TGTGCCAGTAGACGCTCTGGGGCCAACGTCCTGACTTTC.

This chain joins TRBV3-1 and TRBJ1-1, with a weak D call TRBD1 (5 bases). The germline V gene has CDR1 LGHDT and CDR2 YNNKEL (reference sequence). CDR3 length equals 14 residues. V was shortened by 1 base and J by 11 bases, with 17 bases between the two germline ends. CDR3 sequence reads: CASSQGMGRASAFF. DNA for the CDR3: TGTGCCAGCAGCCAAGGGATGGGGCGGGCGTCGGCTTTCTTT. The full variable domain, in which reference TRBV3-1 and TRBJ1-1 provide the parts outside the CDR3, is DTAVSQTPKYLVTQMGNDKSIKCEQNLGHDTMYWYKQDSKKFLKIMFSYNNKELIINETVPNRFSPKSPDKAHLNLHINSLELGDSAVYFCASSQGMGRASAFFGQGTRLTVV.

DNA for the CDR3: TGTGCCAGCAGCCTTAACAGGGGCAACTGGGTTGGCTACACCTTC. This sequence encodes CASSLNRGNWVGYTF. The chain employs TRBV5-4 and TRBJ1-2; TRBD1 aligns across 7 bases. After removal of 4 bases from V and 7 bases from J, the junction contained 13 bases not matched to a gene. The CDR3 has 15 amino acids. The germline gives CDR1 SGHNT, CDR2 YYREEE (reference sequence).

This clonotype came up a few times. The chain is built from TRBV5-1 and TRBJ2-1; 9 positions match TRBD2. CDR1 is SGHRS and CDR2 is YFSETQ in the germline V gene. With 2 bases clipped from V and 3 bases from J, the junction kept 3 bases outside the gene matches. The CDR3 extends over 15 amino acids. DNA of the CDR3: TGCGCCAGCAGCTTCGTAGCGGGAGTCTACAATGAGCAGTTCTTC. Its protein product is CASSFVAGVYNEQFF.